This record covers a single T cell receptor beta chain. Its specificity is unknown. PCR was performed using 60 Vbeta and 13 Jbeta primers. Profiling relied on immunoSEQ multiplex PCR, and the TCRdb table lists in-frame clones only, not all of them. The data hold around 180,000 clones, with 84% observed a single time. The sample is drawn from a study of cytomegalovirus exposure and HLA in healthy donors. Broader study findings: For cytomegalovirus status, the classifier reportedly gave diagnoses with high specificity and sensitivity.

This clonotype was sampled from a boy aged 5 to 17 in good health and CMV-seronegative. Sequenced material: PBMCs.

CDR3 nucleotide sequence: TGCAGCGCCCTAACAGCGAACACTGAAGCTTTCTTT. It translates to CSALTANTEAFF. This sequence joins TRBV29-1 and TRBJ1-1; no clear D gene. The germline V and J ends were trimmed by 7 bases and 1 base, with 10 bases remaining between them. Germline V gives CDR1 SQVTM, CDR2 ANQGSEA. This CDR3 has 12 amino acids. The full variable domain, its missing parts supplied by reference TRBV29-1 and TRBJ1-1, is SAVISQKPSRDICQRGTSLTIQCQVDSQVTMMFWYRQQPGQSLTLIATANQGSEATYESGFVIDKFPISRPNLTFSTLTVSNMSPEDSSIYLCSALTANTEAFFGQGTRLTVV.